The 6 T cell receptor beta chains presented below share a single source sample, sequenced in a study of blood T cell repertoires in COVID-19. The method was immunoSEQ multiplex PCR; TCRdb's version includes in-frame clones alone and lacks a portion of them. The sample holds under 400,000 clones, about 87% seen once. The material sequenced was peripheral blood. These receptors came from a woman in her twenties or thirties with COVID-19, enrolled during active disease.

CDR3: CASSIGTNGNVLTF. CDR3 DNA: TGTGCCAGTAGTATCGGGACAAACGGCAACGTCCTGACTTTC. The chain couples TRBV19 to TRBJ2-6, with D tentatively TRBD1 (6 bases). The CDR3 has 14 residues. Deletions cut 3 bases from V and 9 bases from J, with 12 bases between. Per the germline V gene, CDR1 is LNHDA and CDR2 is SQIVND (reference sequence).

The CDR3 reads CATSEHDRAGANVLTF. CDR3 nucleotides: TGTGCCACCAGTGAACATGACAGGGCCGGGGCCAACGTCCTGACTTTC. V usage is TRBV24-1 and J usage is TRBJ2-6; 7 nucleotides match TRBD1. The CDR3 is 16 amino acids. Germline V gives CDR1 KGHDR, CDR2 SFDVKD. V shed 4 bases, J shed 4 bases, and the junction held 6 bases outside the gene matches.

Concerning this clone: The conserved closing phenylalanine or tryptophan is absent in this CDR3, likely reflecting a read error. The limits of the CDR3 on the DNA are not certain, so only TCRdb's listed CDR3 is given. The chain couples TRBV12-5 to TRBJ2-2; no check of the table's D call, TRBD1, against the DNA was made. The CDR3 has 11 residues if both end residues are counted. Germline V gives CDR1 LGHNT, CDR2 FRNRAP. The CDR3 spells CASGFIADRPP.

CDR3 in amino acids: CASSDFQSGGRASAKNIQYF. As DNA, the CDR3 is TGTGCCAGCAGTGATTTTCAGTCCGGCGGGAGGGCCTCGGCCAAAAACATTCAGTACTTC. The V and J genes are TRBV6-1 and TRBJ2-4; TRBD2 aligns across 9 bases. CDR1 and CDR2 from the germline V gene are MNHNS and SASEGT. With V trimmed by 3 bases and J by 1 base, 16 bases remained unmatched. The CDR3 is 20 residues long.

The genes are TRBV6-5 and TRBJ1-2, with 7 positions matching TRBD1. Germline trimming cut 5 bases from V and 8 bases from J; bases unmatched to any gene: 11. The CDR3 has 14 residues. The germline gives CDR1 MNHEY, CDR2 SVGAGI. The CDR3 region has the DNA TGTGCCAGCAGTCGACAGGGATCCGTCGGAGGCTACACCTTC. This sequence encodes CASSRQGSVGGYTF.

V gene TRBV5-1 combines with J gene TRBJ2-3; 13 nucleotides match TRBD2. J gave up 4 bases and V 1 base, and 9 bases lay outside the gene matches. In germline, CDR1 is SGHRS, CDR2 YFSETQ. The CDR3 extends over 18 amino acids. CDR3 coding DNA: TGCGCCAGCAGCTTGCGCCCCAGGACTAGCGGGAGTTCAGATACGCAGTATTTT. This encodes CASSLRPRTSGSSDTQYF. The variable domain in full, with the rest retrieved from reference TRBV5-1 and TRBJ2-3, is KAGVTQTPRYLIKTRGQQVTLSCSPISGHRSVSWYQQTPGQGLQFLFEYFSETQRNKGNFPGRFSGRQFSNSRSEMNVSTLELGDSALYLCASSLRPRTSGSSDTQYFGPGTRLTVL.